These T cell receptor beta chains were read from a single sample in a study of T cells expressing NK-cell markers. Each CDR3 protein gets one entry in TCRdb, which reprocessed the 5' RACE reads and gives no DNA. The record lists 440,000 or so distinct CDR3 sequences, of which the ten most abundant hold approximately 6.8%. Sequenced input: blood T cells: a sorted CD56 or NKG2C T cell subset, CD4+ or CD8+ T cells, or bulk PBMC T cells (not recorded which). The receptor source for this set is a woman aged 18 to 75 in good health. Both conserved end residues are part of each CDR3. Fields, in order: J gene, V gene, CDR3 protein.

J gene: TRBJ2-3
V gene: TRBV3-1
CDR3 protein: CASSPGDTSLTDTQYF

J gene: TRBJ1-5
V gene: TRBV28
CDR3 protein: CARGGGQPQHF

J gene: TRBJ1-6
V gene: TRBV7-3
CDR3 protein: CASSLGTGNSPLHF

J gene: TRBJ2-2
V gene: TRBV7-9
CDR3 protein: CASSPHQGNTGELFF

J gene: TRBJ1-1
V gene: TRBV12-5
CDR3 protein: CASGSRGRSDTEAFF

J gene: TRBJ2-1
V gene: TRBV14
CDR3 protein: CASSQVVPGGGNEQFF

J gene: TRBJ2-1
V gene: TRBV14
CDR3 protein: CASSPTGFNEQFF

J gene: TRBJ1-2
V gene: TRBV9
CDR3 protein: CASSPPQGNYGYTF

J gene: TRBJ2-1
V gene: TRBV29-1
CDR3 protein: CSVVARASYNEQFF

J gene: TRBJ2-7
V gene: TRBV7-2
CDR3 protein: CASSLRPGQEYEQYF

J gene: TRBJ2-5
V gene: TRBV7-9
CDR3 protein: CASSPGTSGAEETQYF

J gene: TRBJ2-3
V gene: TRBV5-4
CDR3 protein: CASSPGTSGGDTQYF

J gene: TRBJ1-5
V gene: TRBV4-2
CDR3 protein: CASSQVRGGRQPQHF

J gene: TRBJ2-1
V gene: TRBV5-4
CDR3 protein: CASTPGRQGLGNEQFF